A single sample gave rise to the 22 T cell receptor beta chains below, sequenced in a study of cytomegalovirus exposure and HLA in healthy donors. The study ran its PCR with 60 Vbeta and 13 Jbeta primers. TCRdb's table, derived via immunoSEQ multiplex PCR, lists solely in-frame clones and lacks some. The repertoire holds 95,000 to 110,000 clones, with about 72% as singletons. Sequencing was carried out using PBMCs. The receptor source for this set is a man between 18 and 35 years old in good health and CMV-seronegative.

The chain has TRBV9 and TRBJ2-5; D possibly corresponds to TRBD2 (6 bases). Germline lookup yields CDR1 SGDLS and CDR2 YYNGEE. The CDR3 extends over 14 amino acids. V was cut by 0 bases and J by 4 bases, with 10 bases left in between. The CDR3 DNA follows: TGTGCCAGCAGCGTAGCTATGGGAGGAGAGACCCAGTACTTC. Its translation is CASSVAMGGETQYF.

This clone was observed a handful of times. The rearrangement links TRBV28 to TRBJ2-5; D possibly corresponds to TRBD2 (6 bases). The CDR3 covers 17 residues. Germline V gene sequence: CDR1 MDHEN, CDR2 SYDVKM. Trimming took off 3 bases at V and 2 bases at J, with 19 bases between the two ends. This chain's CDR3 is CASSLGRGVTLQETQYF. In DNA form, the CDR3 reads TGTGCCAGCAGTTTGGGGCGGGGAGTAACCTTACAAGAGACCCAGTACTTC. Variable domain in full (rest from reference TRBV28 and TRBJ2-5): DVKVTQSSRYLVKRTGEKVFLECVQDMDHENMFWYRQDPGLGLRLIYFSYDVKMKEKGDIPEGYSVSREKKERFSLILESASTNQTSMYLCASSLGRGVTLQETQYFGPGTRLLVL.

This rearrangement joins TRBV28 to TRBJ1-6, with D hard to call. The germline CDR1 and CDR2 sequences are MDHEN and SYDVKM. The CDR3 is 12 amino acids. V was pared by 5 bases and J by 6 bases, with 5 bases between. The CDR3 DNA is TGTGCCAGCAGTGCGGGTAATTCACCCCTCCACTTT. This encodes CASSAGNSPLHF.

This clone was detected a few times. The chain joins TRBV6-1 to TRBJ1-2, with no clear D. Germline CDR1 and CDR2: MNHNS and SASEGT. CDR3 length: 11 residues. Trimming removed 4 bases at V and 6 bases at J, with 6 bases between. The CDR3 DNA reads TGTGCCAGCAGTGTACACGATGGCTACACCTTC. This encodes CASSVHDGYTF.

The DNA for the CDR3 is TGCAGCGTTCCCGGGGGGGGGCAAGAGACCCAGTACTTC. Protein: CSVPGGGQETQYF. The chain joins TRBV29-1 to TRBJ2-5; 8 bases align to TRBD2. This CDR3 comprises 13 residues. Per the germline V gene, CDR1 is SQVTM and CDR2 is ANQGSEA. V gave up 5 bases and J gave up 2 bases; unmatched junction bases: 4. Complete variable domain (other parts from reference TRBV29-1 and TRBJ2-5): SAVISQKPSRDICQRGTSLTIQCQVDSQVTMMFWYRQQPGQSLTLIATANQGSEATYESGFVIDKFPISRPNLTFSTLTVSNMSPEDSSIYLCSVPGGGQETQYFGPGTRLLVL.

The J gene is TRBJ2-7, the V gene TRBV6-5; D gene unclear. The CDR3 loop spans 16 amino acids. CDR1 MNHEY and CDR2 SVGAGI come from the germline V gene. V was cut by 1 base and J by 2 bases, with 15 bases left in between. The CDR3 sequence: CASSYLRQSGPYEQYF. The CDR3 DNA reads TGTGCCAGCAGTTACTTACGACAAAGTGGTCCCTACGAGCAGTACTTC.

About this clone: In this CDR3 the conserved last residue, phenylalanine or tryptophan, is missing, so a read error is likely. This chain uses TRBV2 with TRBJ1-5, with unresolved D. The CDR3 spans 15 residues. V was clipped by 1 base and J by 1 base, with 8 bases between them. Germline lookup yields CDR1 SNHLY and CDR2 FYNNEI. CDR3 DNA: TGTGCCAGCAGTGAAGGAGGTGTAAGCAATCAGCCCCAGCATTCT. Translation: CASSEGGVSNQPQHS.

The chain uses TRBV19 and TRBJ2-5; TRBD1 aligns across 7 bases. The J segment lost 5 bases and the V segment lost 9 bases, leaving 12 bases of the junction unmatched. There are 14 residues in the CDR3. Germline CDR1 LNHDA, CDR2 SQIVND (reference sequence). CDR3 in amino acids: CASRMTGSRETQYF. CDR3 DNA: TGTGCCAGCCGGATGACAGGGTCGAGGGAGACCCAGTACTTC.

V is TRBV4-2 and J is TRBJ1-1, with D tentatively TRBD1 (5 bases). Per germline, CDR1 LGHNA and CDR2 YNFKEQ. V lost 4 bases to trimming and J lost 3 bases, with 12 bases between them. The CDR3 spans 14 residues. The CDR3 here is CASSLFRGDTEAFF. For the CDR3, the DNA is TGTGCCAGCAGCCTCTTCCGGGGGGACACTGAAGCTTTCTTT.

The chain joins TRBV19 to TRBJ1-5; possibly TRBD1 for D (5 bases). The CDR3 runs 14 residues. The V gene lost 8 bases and the J gene lost 2 bases, with 13 bases spanning the gap. Germline CDR1 and CDR2: LNHDA and SQIVND (reference sequence). The DNA of the CDR3 is TGTGCCAGTCCGGGCCCGGGGGGCAATCAGCCCCAGCATTTT. It codes for CASPGPGGNQPQHF.

The chain links TRBV28 to TRBJ2-5; possible D gene TRBD1, 5 bases. Deletions cut 1 base from V and 7 bases from J, with 19 bases between. Germline CDR1 MDHEN, CDR2 SYDVKM. CDR3 size: 16 residues. The CDR3 DNA reads as TGTGCCAGCAGTTTATTGTCAAGGGGCGGCCTGGGGACCCAGTACTTC. This codes for CASSLLSRGGLGTQYF.

V is TRBV2 and J is TRBJ2-5, with D tentatively TRBD2 (6 bases). Germline V gene lookup returns CDR1 SNHLY and CDR2 FYNNEI. With 7 bases removed from V and 3 bases from J, the gap between germline ends came to 12 bases. This CDR3 spans 13 amino acids. CDR3 sequence: CASTGTYEETQYF. The CDR3, as DNA: TGTGCCAGCACCGGGACTTACGAAGAGACCCAGTACTTC.

V usage is TRBV6-5 and J usage is TRBJ1-1; 9 bases match TRBD1. CDR1 and CDR2 from the germline V gene are MNHEY and SVGAGI. J lost 5 bases, V lost 5 bases, and 9 bases had no gene match. CDR3 length: 15 amino acids. The chain's CDR3 is CASSLTGQGKTEAFF. The CDR3 bases are TGTGCCAGCAGTCTAACTGGACAGGGGAAGACTGAAGCTTTCTTT.

This clone has just one count. This chain uses TRBV7-2 with TRBJ1-6; 7 nucleotides line up with TRBD1. CDR1 SGHTA and CDR2 FQGNSA come from the germline V gene. V was clipped by 2 bases and J by 11 bases; unmatched bases: 12. The CDR3 totals 16 residues. This CDR3 reads CASSLPLQGKKTPLHF. The CDR3 DNA reads as TGTGCCAGCAGCTTACCACTACAGGGGAAAAAGACACCCCTCCACTTT.

Note on this clone: A read error may produce the germline difference seen at one junction end. The CDR3 sequence: CSTSRDDSEQFF. The CDR3 nucleotides are TGTTCCACCAGCAGAGATGATAGTGAGCAGTTCTTC. The chain has TRBV15 and TRBJ2-1; D is unresolved. Per germline, CDR1 LNHNV and CDR2 YYDKDF (reference sequence). There are 12 residues in the CDR3.

This clone showed up just once. This chain links TRBV10-3 with TRBJ2-5, with D possibly TRBD1 on 6 matching bases. Germline CDR1 is ENHRY and CDR2 is SYGVKD. The CDR3 length is 12 residues. Trimming shortened V by 11 bases and J by 7 bases, and 17 bases separated the two germline ends. This chain's CDR3 is CAVRDTSWTQYF. CDR3 nucleotide sequence: TGTGCCGTCCGGGACACTTCGTGGACCCAGTACTTC.

This clone was counted a single time. The chain has TRBV6-5 and TRBJ2-1; 11 bases line up with TRBD2. Losses at the gene ends were 5 bases for V and 4 bases for J; bases not matched to a gene: 4. The CDR3 is 15 residues long. CDR1 MNHEY and CDR2 SVGAGI come from the germline V gene. Here the CDR3 DNA reads TGTGCCAGCAGTAATAGCGGGGGGGGGTACAATGAGCAGTTCTTC. It yields the protein CASSNSGGGYNEQFF.

V and J are TRBV11-2 and TRBJ2-1, with a weak D call TRBD2 (6 bases). The CDR3 contains 15 residues. Deletions cut 6 bases from V and 4 bases from J, with 16 bases between. Germline values: CDR1 SGHAT, CDR2 FQNNGV. CDR3 DNA: TGTGCCAGCAGTTCCCATCGGGGGTTATACAATGAGCAGTTCTTC. This gives the protein CASSSHRGLYNEQFF.

This chain connects TRBV5-6 to TRBJ2-1, with unresolved D. The V gene's germline CDR1 is SGHDT and CDR2 YYEEEE. CDR3 length: 11 residues. The ends were cut back, 7 bases at V and 10 bases at J, with 12 bases in the middle. The CDR3 loop reads CASGAGAEQFF. CDR3 nucleotide sequence: TGTGCCAGCGGAGCCGGTGCCGAGCAGTTCTTC.

There are a few counts of this clone. The chain combines TRBV5-1 with TRBJ2-1, with 8 nucleotides matching TRBD1. The CDR3 runs 17 residues. Germline V CDR1 and CDR2: SGHRS, YFSETQ. V lost 0 bases, J lost 8 bases, and 13 bases stayed unmatched. The CDR3 spells CASSLAEGQGARYEQFF. The CDR3 coding sequence is TGCGCCAGCAGCTTGGCCGAAGGGCAGGGGGCCAGGTATGAGCAGTTCTTC.

This chain links TRBV19 with TRBJ1-6; 9 bases align to TRBD1. The CDR3 consists of 14 residues. Germline values: CDR1 LNHDA, CDR2 SQIVND (reference sequence). Trimming took 4 bases from V and 7 from J; bases not matched to a gene: 2. The CDR3 sequence is CASSRDRVNSPLHF. Written as DNA, the CDR3 is TGTGCCAGTAGTAGGGACAGGGTCAATTCACCCCTCCACTTT.

V usage is TRBV5-6 and J usage is TRBJ1-2; no clear D. This CDR3 is 15 amino acids long. Deletions cut 1 base from V and 4 bases from J, with 14 bases between. Germline loops: CDR1 SGHDT, CDR2 YYEEEE. The CDR3 sequence is CASSLTPGGSYGYTF. The CDR3, as DNA: TGTGCCAGCAGCTTGACACCCGGAGGGTCCTATGGCTACACCTTC.